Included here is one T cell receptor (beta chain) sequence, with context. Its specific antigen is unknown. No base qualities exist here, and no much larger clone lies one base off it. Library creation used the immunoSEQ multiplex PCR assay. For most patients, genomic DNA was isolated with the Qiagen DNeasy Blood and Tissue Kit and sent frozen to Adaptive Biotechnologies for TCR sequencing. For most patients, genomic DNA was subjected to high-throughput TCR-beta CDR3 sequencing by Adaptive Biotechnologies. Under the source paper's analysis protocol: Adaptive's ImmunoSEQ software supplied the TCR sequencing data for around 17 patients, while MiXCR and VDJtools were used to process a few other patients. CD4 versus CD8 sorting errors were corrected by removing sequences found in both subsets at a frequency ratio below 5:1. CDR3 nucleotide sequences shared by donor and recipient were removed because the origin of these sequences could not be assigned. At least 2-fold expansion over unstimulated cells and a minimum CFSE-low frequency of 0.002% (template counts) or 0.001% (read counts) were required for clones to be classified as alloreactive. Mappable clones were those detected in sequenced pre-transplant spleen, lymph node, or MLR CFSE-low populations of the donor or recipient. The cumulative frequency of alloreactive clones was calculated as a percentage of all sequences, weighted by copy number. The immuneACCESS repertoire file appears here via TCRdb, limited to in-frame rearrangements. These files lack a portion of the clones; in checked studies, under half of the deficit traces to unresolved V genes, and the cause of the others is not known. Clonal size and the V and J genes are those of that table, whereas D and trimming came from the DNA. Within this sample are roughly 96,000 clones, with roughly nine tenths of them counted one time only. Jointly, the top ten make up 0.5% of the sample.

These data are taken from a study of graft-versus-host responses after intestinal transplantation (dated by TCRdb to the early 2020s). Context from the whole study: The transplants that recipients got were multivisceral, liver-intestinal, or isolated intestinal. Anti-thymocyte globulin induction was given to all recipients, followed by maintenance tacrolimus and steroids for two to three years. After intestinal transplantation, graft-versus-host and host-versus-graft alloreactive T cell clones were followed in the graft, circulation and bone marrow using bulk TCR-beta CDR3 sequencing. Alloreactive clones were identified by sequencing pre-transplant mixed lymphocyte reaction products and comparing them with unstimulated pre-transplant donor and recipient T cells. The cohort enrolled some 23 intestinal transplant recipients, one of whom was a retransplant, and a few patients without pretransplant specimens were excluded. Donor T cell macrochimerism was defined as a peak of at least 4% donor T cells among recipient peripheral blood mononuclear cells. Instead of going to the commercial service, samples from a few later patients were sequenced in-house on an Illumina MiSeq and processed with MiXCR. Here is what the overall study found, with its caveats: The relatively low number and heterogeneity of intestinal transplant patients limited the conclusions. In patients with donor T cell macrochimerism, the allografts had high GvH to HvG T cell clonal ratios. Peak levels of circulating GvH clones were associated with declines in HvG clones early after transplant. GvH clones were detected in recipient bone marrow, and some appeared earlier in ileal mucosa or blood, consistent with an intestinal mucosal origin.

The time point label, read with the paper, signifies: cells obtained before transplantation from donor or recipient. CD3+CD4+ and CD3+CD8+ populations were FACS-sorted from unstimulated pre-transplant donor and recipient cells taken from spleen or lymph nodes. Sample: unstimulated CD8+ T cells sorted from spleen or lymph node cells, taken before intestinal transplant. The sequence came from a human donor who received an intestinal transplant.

The CDR3 protein sequence reads: CASSEATGTGEFF. The nucleotide sequence is TGCGCCAGCAGTGAGGCCACCGGGACAGGGGAGTTCTTC. The chain was built from TRBV10-1 and TRBJ2-1; 10 bases in the junction line up with TRBD1. Germline trimming amounts to 2 bases on V and 14 bases on J, with 6 as the count of junction bases outside the gene matches. CDR1 and CDR2 (WNHNN, SYGVQD) derive from the germline V gene (reference sequence). The CDR3 goes from the cysteine to the phenylalanine over 13 residues. Just the 39-base CDR3 DNA is kept, in frame starting at base 1.